Presented here are 21 T cell receptor beta chains from one specimen sequenced in a study of Tregs in tolerant kidney transplant recipients. Repertoires were generated with immunoSEQ multiplex PCR, while TCRdb's copy carries only in-frame clones and drops some. This repertoire includes about 30,000 clones. Specimen: CD8+ T cells from blood, collected before the transplant. These receptors were obtained from a human donor who received a combined kidney and bone marrow transplant.

On this clone itself: The observed sequence ends 3 residues before the CDR3 terminus, with the missing tail filled in from the germline J gene. The chain employs TRBV5-5 and TRBJ1-4; the D is unclear. The V gene lost 3 bases and the J gene lost 0 bases, with 9 bases spanning the gap. The germline V gene has CDR1 SGHKS and CDR2 YYEKEE (reference sequence). The CDR3 covers 15 residues. CDR3 loop: CASSWPTSTNEKLFF. CDR3 DNA, as far as it was read: TGTGCCAGCAGCTGGCCGACATCAACTAATGAAAAA.

Concerning this clone: From the germline J gene comes the end of the CDR3, since the read stops 3 residues before it. This rearrangement joins TRBV10-3 to TRBJ2-2; maybe TRBD2 (5 bases). Germline CDR1 and CDR2: ENHRY and SYGVKD. Between the trimmed V and J ends, which lost 4 bases and 4 bases, there was a span of 10 bases. This CDR3 comprises 14 residues. CDR3 DNA, as far as it was read: TGTGCCATCAGTGGGTTAGCGCCCACCGGGGAG. Its translation: CAISGLAPTGE. Given in full, the CDR3 is CAISGLAPTGELFF.

Comments on this clone: The CDR3 goes on 3 residues after the read ends, and that part is filled in from the germline J gene. The chain recombines TRBV7-9 with TRBJ2-3, with 7 positions matching TRBD1. The length of the CDR3 is 15 residues. Germline loops: CDR1 SEHNR, CDR2 FQNEAQ (reference sequence). Trimming cost V 5 bases and J 1 base; bases outside gene matches: 6. The chain's CDR3 is CASSRRDSGTDTQYF. The sequenced part of the CDR3 DNA is TGTGCCAGCAGCCGCCGGGACAGTGGCACAGATACG. Looking up the rest from reference TRBV7-9 and TRBJ2-3 gives the full variable domain: DTGVSQNPRHKITKRGQNVTFRCDPISEHNRLYWYRQTLGQGPEFLTYFQNEAQLEKSRLLSDRFSAERPKGSFSTLEIQRTEQGDSAMYLCASSRRDSGTDTQYFGPGTRLTVL.

Notes on this clone: The read terminates 3 residues ahead of where the CDR3 ends, so the germline J gene completes it. This chain joins TRBV6-2 or TRBV6-3 and TRBJ2-7; 7 bases align to TRBD1. Losses at the gene ends were 5 bases for V and 2 bases for J; bases not matched to a gene: 3. Germline CDR1 and CDR2: MNHEY and SVGEGT. This CDR3 is 13 amino acids long. The part of the CDR3 DNA that was read is TGTGCCAGCAGTCGGGACAGCGCCTACGAG. Translated: CASSRDSAYE. The whole CDR3 reads CASSRDSAYEQYF.

Points on this clone: Read sequence stops 3 residues before the CDR3 end, and the germline J gene provides the missing end. This sequence joins TRBV7-2 and TRBJ2-5; 7 bases are shared with TRBD2. The CDR3 is made up of 15 amino acids. Losses at the gene ends were 1 base for V and 1 base for J; bases not matched to a gene: 3. Per the germline V gene, CDR1 is SGHTA and CDR2 is FQGNSA. The part of the CDR3 DNA that was read is TGTGCCAGCAGCTTAGTGCTAGCGGCCCAAGAGACC. This sequence encodes CASSLVLAAQET. The full CDR3 protein reads CASSLVLAAQETQYF.

With respect to this clone: The read terminates 3 residues before the CDR3 end, so the remaining end is supplied by the germline J gene. The chain combines TRBV5-4 with TRBJ2-2, with D maybe TRBD1 (5 bases). Germline loops: CDR1 SGHNT, CDR2 YYREEE (reference sequence). The germline V and J ends were trimmed by 4 bases and 6 bases, with 13 bases remaining between them. The CDR3 length is 14 residues. The CDR3 protein is CASSPWGSAGELFF. Incomplete CDR3 DNA: TGTGCCAGCAGCCCCTGGGGCTCTGCCGGGGAG.

CDR3 DNA (partial): TGTGCCTGGAGTGGGGGCTCGACTGGAAACACC. This encodes CAWSGGSTGNT. The entire CDR3 protein is CAWSGGSTGNTIYF. The gene calls are TRBV30 and TRBJ1-3; D may be TRBD1 (5 bases). The CDR3 goes on 3 residues after the read ends, and that part is filled in from the germline J gene. This CDR3 is 14 amino acids long. The V gene lost 1 base and the J gene lost 2 bases, with 9 bases spanning the gap. Germline V gene sequence: CDR1 GTSNPN, CDR2 SVGIG (reference sequence).

In the case of this clone: From the germline J gene comes the end of the CDR3, since the read stops 3 residues before it. The gene calls are TRBV5-5 and TRBJ2-7; tentatively, D is TRBD2 (5 bases). CDR1 is SGHKS, CDR2 YYEKEE, per germline (reference sequence). V lost 2 bases, J lost 2 bases, and 5 bases lay in between. CDR3 length: 12 amino acids. The covered CDR3 bases are TGTGCCAGCAGCTTCGGGGCCTACGAG. Translation gives CASSFGAYE. The entire CDR3 protein reads CASSFGAYEQYF.

Note on this clone: From the germline J gene comes the end of the CDR3, since the read stops 3 residues before it. The chain joins TRBV20-1 to TRBJ1-2; weak D call: TRBD1 (6 bases). V was trimmed by 0 bases and J by 1 base, leaving 15 bases between them. Germline V gene lookup returns CDR1 DFQATT and CDR2 SNEGSKA (reference sequence). The CDR3 contains 16 residues. The CDR3 loop is CSARDGQQDFNYGYTF. The sequenced CDR3 bases are TGCAGTGCTAGAGATGGACAGCAGGACTTTAACTATGGC.

This clone shows up as large by frequency. Partial CDR3 DNA: TGTGCCAGCGGGACTAGCGGGAGGTGGAATGAG. Translation gives CASGTSGRWNE. The full CDR3 protein reads CASGTSGRWNEQFF. The gene calls are TRBV19 and TRBJ2-1, with 15 bases fitting TRBD2. The sequenced fragment ends 3 residues before the CDR3 boundary, so the rest is inferred from the germline J gene. The CDR3 is 14 residues long. CDR1 is LNHDA, CDR2 SQIVND, per germline (reference sequence). After removal of 9 bases from V and 7 bases from J, the junction contained 4 bases not matched to a gene.

As regards this clone: The CDR3 end falls 3 residues outside the read, so it is completed with the germline J gene. The genes are TRBV5-1 and TRBJ1-1; tentative D call: TRBD1 (6 bases). V lost 9 bases and J lost 7, with 25 bases in between. Germline V lookup: CDR1 SGHRS, CDR2 YFSETQ. This CDR3 region has 15 residues. CDR3 bases read: TGCGCCACCTGCGTTTCGGACAGTGGGTATGATGAA. Amino acids: CATCVSDSGYDE. The whole CDR3 is CATCVSDSGYDEAFF.

Remarks on this clone: The read ends 3 residues shy of where the CDR3 ends; the end is completed using the germline J gene. The rearrangement links TRBV27 to TRBJ2-1; possibly TRBD2 for D (5 bases). The CDR3 is made up of 13 amino acids. Trimming removed 5 bases at V and 7 bases at J, with 12 bases between. Germline V gene data show CDR1 as MNHEY and CDR2 as SMNVEV (reference sequence). The CDR3 DNA, read in part, is TGTGCCAGCAGTCCCTCTAGCAAGAATGAG. Amino acids: CASSPSSKNE. In full, the CDR3 reads CASSPSSKNEQFF.

Remarks on this clone: Read data end 3 residues before the CDR3 end; the end is taken from the germline J gene. This rearrangement joins TRBV19 to TRBJ2-2; TRBD2 matches 7 bases. CDR3 length equals 15 residues. Unmatched junction bases numbered 8, after V lost 2 bases and J lost 8 bases. Germline CDR1 LNHDA, CDR2 SQIVND (reference sequence). The sequenced CDR3 bases are TGTGCCAGTAGTATAACGGGACTATTGACTGGGGAG. Protein sequence: CASSITGLLTGE. In full, the CDR3 is CASSITGLLTGELFF.

Concerning this clone itself: The read ends 3 residues before the CDR3 terminus; that terminus is restored from the germline J gene. This chain connects TRBV23-1 to TRBJ2-3, with 8 bases identical to TRBD2. TRBV23-1 is filed as an ORF, its function uncertain. The V gene end was trimmed by 6 bases and the J gene end by 5 bases; junction bases not matched to a gene: 7. The CDR3 has 14 amino acids. The CDR3 reads CASRRSGSVDTQYF. CDR3 DNA (partial): TGCGCCAGCAGAAGAAGCGGGAGTGTAGATACG.

The CDR3 loop is CASSEFFFSRAGYTF. Incomplete CDR3 DNA: TGTGCCAGCAGTGAATTCTTTTTCTCCAGGGCGGGC. V and J are TRBV6-1 and TRBJ1-2, with a possible D match to TRBD1 (5 bases). The CDR3 extends 3 residues past the end of the read, so its final part is completed from the germline J gene. The CDR3 length is 15 residues. Germline V gene data show CDR1 as MNHNS and CDR2 as SASEGT.

Turning to this clone: Read coverage stops 3 residues before the CDR3 terminus; the germline J gene supplies the remainder. V usage is TRBV20-1 and J usage is TRBJ2-1; D is undetermined. Germline CDR1 DFQATT, CDR2 SNEGSKA (reference sequence). V gave up 2 bases and J gave up 4 bases, with 3 bases separating them. The CDR3 loop spans 11 amino acids. Here the CDR3 reads CSARSYNEQFF. CDR3 DNA, as far as it was read: TGCAGTGCTAGATCTTACAATGAG.

To note about this clone: Coverage ceases 3 residues before the CDR3 finishes, and the germline J gene fills in the end. The V call is TRBV5-6, the J call TRBJ2-7, with TRBD1 matching 8 bases. V shed 2 bases and J 3 bases; nucleotides not matched to a gene: 4. Germline loops: CDR1 SGHDT, CDR2 YYEEEE. CDR3 length: 14 amino acids. The CDR3 is CASSFRDRFYEQYF. The sequenced CDR3 bases are TGTGCCAGCAGCTTCCGGGACAGGTTCTACGAG.

Concerning this clone: The read falls 3 residues short of the CDR3 end, and the missing part is taken from the germline J gene. The genes are TRBV19 and TRBJ2-5; D possibly corresponds to TRBD1 (6 bases). The CDR3 is 14 residues long. Per the germline V gene, CDR1 is LNHDA and CDR2 is SQIVND (reference sequence). The V and J ends lost 5 bases and 2 bases respectively, with 12 bases between them. CDR3 sequence: CASSSSDSQETQYF. Partial CDR3 DNA: TGTGCCAGTAGTTCATCGGACAGTCAAGAGACC.

About this clone itself: The read ends 3 residues early relative to the CDR3; the germline J gene fills the gap. V and J are TRBV6-1 and TRBJ2-1, with TRBD2 matching over 7 bases. V dropped 1 base and J dropped 7; count of bases not matched to a gene: 7. CDR3 size: 15 residues. Germline CDR1 and CDR2: MNHNS and SASEGT. The sequenced CDR3 bases are TGTGCCAGCAGTGAAGTTGGCGGGAGTTGGAATGAG. The encoded protein is CASSEVGGSWNE. The entire CDR3 sequence reads CASSEVGGSWNEQFF.

On this clone itself: The CDR3 is cut off 3 residues early in the read; its end comes from the germline J gene. This chain links TRBV5-5 with TRBJ1-1; weak D call: TRBD1 (6 bases). The ends were cut back, 0 bases at V and 6 bases at J, with 12 bases in the middle. The CDR3 contains 14 residues. CDR1 and CDR2 from the germline V gene are SGHKS and YYEKEE (reference sequence). CDR3 amino acids: CASSLARGWAEAFF. The covered CDR3 bases are TGTGCCAGCAGCTTGGCCAGGGGTTGGGCTGAA. Supplemented by reference TRBV5-5 and TRBJ1-1, the full variable domain reads DAGVTQSPTHLIKTRGQQVTLRCSPISGHKSVSWYQQVLGQGPQFIFQYYEKEERGRGNFPDRFSARQFPNYSSELNVNALLLGDSALYLCASSLARGWAEAFFGQGTRLTVV.

Turning to this clone: The read finishes 3 residues shy of the CDR3 end, and the germline J gene is used to complete it. This chain connects TRBV19 to TRBJ1-1, with D possibly TRBD1 on 6 matching bases. V lost 7 bases, J lost 6 bases, and 12 bases lay in between. The CDR3 runs to 12 residues. Germline CDR1 is LNHDA and CDR2 is SQIVND (reference sequence). The sequenced part of the CDR3 DNA is TGTGCCAGTAACCAGGGGTTACCTGAA. Its protein product is CASNQGLPE. The full CDR3 sequence reads CASNQGLPEAFF.